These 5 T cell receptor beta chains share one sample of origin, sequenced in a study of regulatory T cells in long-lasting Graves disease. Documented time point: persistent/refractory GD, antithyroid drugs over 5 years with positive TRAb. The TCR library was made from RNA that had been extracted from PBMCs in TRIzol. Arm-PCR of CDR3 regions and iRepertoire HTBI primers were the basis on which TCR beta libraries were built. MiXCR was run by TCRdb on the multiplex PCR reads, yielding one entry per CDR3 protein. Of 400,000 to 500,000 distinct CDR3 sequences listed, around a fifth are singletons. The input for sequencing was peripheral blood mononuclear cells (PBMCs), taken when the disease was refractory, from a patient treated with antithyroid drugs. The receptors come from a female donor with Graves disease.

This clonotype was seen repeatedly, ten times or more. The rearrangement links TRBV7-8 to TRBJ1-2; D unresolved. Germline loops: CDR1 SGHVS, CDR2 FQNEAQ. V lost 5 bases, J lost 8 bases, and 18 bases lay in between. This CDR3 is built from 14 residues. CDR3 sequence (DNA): TGTGCCAGCAGCCAGAGGAGTCAGACGACGGGCTACACCTTC. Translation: CASSQRSQTTGYTF.

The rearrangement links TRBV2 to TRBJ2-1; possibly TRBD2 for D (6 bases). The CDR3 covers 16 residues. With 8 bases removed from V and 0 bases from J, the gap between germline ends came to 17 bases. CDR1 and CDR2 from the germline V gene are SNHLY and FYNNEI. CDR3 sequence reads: CASDPGEVSSYNEQFF. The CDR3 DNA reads TGTGCCAGCGATCCCGGGGAGGTCAGCTCCTACAATGAGCAGTTCTTC.

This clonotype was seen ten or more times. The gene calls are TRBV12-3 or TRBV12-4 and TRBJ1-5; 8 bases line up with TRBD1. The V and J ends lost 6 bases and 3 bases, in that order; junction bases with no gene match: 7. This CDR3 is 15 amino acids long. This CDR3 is CASRNGQGANQPQHF. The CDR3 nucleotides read TGTGCCAGCAGAAACGGACAGGGAGCCAATCAGCCCCAGCATTTT.

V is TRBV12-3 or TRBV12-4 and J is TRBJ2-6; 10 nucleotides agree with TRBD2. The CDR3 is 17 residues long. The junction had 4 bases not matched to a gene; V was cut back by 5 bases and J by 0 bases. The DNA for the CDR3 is TGTGCCAGCAGTGGACTAGCGGTTGTCTCTGGGGCCAACGTCCTGACTTTC. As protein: CASSGLAVVSGANVLTF.

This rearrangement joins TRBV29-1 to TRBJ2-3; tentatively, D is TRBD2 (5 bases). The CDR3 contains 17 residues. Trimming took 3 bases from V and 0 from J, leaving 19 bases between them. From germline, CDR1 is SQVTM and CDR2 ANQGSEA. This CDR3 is CSVDGLAQGTSTDTQYF. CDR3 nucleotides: TGCAGCGTTGATGGGCTAGCCCAAGGAACTAGCACAGATACGCAGTATTTT.